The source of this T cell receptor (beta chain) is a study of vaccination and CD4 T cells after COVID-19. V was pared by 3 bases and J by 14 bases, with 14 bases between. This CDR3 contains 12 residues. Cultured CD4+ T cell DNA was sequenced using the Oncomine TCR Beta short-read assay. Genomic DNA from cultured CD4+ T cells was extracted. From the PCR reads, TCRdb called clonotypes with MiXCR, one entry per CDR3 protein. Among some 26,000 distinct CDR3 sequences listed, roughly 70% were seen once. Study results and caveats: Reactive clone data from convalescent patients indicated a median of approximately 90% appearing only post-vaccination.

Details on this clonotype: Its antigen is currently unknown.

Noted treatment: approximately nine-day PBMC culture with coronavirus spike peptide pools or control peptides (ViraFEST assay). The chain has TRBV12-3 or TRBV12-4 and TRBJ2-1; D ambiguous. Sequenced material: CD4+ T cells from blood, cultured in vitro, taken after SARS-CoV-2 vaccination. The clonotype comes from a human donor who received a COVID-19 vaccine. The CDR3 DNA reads TGTGCCAGCAGTTTTTTGGGTTCGCTTGAGTTCTTC. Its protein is CASSFLGSLEFF.